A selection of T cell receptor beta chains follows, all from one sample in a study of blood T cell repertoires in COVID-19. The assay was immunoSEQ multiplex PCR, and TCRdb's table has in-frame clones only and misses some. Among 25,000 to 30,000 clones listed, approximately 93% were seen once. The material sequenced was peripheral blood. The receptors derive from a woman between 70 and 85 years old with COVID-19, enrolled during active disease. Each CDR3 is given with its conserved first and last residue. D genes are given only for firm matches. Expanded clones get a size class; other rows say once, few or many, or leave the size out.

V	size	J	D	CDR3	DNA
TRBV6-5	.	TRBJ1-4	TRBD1	CASSYLTGGGEKLFF	TGTGCCAGCAGTTACCTCACAGGGGGAGGCGAAAAACTGTTTTTT
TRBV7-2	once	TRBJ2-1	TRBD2	CASSLGLAGGWGYNEQFF	TGTGCCAGCAGCCTCGGACTAGCGGGAGGGTGGGGCTACAATGAGCAGTTCTTC
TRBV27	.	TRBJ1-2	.	CASSLAERYGYTF	TGTGCCAGCAGTCTAGCAGAACGCTATGGCTACACCTTC
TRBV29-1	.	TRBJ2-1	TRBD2	CSVGPSGILRGSYNEQFF	TGCAGCGTAGGACCTAGCGGGATTCTGCGGGGCTCCTACAATGAGCAGTTCTTC
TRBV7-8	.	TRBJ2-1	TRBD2	CASSLARIAGGPYNEQFF	TGTGCCAGCAGCTTAGCCCGAATAGCGGGAGGGCCGTACAATGAGCAGTTCTTC
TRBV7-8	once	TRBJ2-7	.	CASSLGTFSYEQYF	TGTGCCAGCAGCTTAGGGACTTTCAGTTACGAGCAGTACTTC
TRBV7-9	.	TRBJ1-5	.	CASSLATTRNGQPQHF	TGTGCCAGCAGCTTAGCCACTACCCGTAATGGTCAGCCCCAGCATTTT
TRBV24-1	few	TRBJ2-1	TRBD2	CATSGLTLAGEYNEQFF	TGTGCCACCAGTGGCCTGACACTAGCGGGGGAATACAATGAGCAGTTCTTC
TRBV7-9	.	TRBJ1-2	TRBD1	CASSLGTGKDGYTF	TGTGCCAGCAGCTTAGGGACAGGGAAAGATGGCTACACCTTC
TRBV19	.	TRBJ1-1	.	CASSINPASHTEAFF	TGTGCCAGTAGTATAAACCCCGCGTCCCACACTGAAGCTTTCTTT
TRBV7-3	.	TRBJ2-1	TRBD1	CASSLTLGTDYNEQFF	TGTGCCAGCAGCTTAACGTTGGGGACAGACTACAATGAGCAGTTCTTC
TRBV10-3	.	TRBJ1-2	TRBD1	CAIADRVSDGYTF	TGTGCCATCGCAGACAGGGTTTCTGATGGCTACACCTTC
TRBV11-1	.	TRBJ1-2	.	CASSLEEQPPYGYTF	TGTGCCAGCAGCTTAGAGGAGCAGCCACCCTATGGCTACACCTTC
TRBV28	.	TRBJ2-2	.	CASSFMVTANTGELFF	TGTGCCAGCAGTTTTATGGTGACAGCGAACACCGGGGAGCTGTTTTTT
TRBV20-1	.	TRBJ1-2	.	CSAVGNDGYTF	TGCAGTGCGGTCGGGAACGATGGCTACACCTTC
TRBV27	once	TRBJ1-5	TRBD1	CASSLSPKQGRQPQHF	TGTGCCAGCAGTTTATCGCCCAAACAGGGGAGGCAGCCCCAGCATTTT
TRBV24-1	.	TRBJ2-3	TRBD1	CATSDFGQGAYTQYF	TGTGCCACCAGTGATTTCGGACAGGGGGCGTATACGCAGTATTTT
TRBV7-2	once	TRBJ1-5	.	CASSTQQNQPQHF	TGTGCCAGCAGCACACAGCAAAATCAGCCCCAGCATTTT
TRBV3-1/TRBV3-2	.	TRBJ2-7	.	CASSAAGLQYEQYF	TGTGCCAGCAGCGCCGCGGGTTTACAATACGAGCAGTACTTC
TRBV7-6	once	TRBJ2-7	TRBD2	CASSLGLAGRYEQYF	TGTGCCAGCAGCTTAGGGCTAGCGGGGCGCTACGAGCAGTACTTC
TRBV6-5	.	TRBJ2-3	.	CASYSGSTDTQYF	TGTGCCAGCTATAGCGGTAGCACAGATACGCAGTATTTT
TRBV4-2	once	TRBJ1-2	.	CASSHQELAGDRGYTF	TGTGCCAGCAGCCACCAAGAGTTGGCGGGGGATCGCGGCTACACCTTC
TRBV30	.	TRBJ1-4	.	CAWSWGPTNEKLFF	TGTGCCTGGAGCTGGGGCCCGACTAATGAAAAACTGTTTTTT
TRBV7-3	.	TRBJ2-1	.	CASSLKFSRSDNEQFF	TGTGCCAGCAGCTTGAAATTTAGCCGGTCCGACAATGAGCAGTTCTTC
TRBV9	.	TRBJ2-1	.	CASSVAEYNEQFF	TGTGCCAGCAGCGTTGCAGAATACAATGAGCAGTTCTTC
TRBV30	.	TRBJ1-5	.	CACGRSNQPQHF	TGTGCCTGCGGGAGGAGCAATCAGCCCCAGCATTTT
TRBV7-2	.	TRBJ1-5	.	CASSLDSSGNQPQHF	TGTGCCAGCAGCTTGGATTCGTCAGGAAATCAGCCCCAGCATTTT
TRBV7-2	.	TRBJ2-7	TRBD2	CASSPSSGIGYEQYF	TGTGCCAGCAGCCCCTCTAGCGGGATAGGCTACGAGCAGTACTTC
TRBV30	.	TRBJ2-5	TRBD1	CAWKQGAQTQYF	TGTGCCTGGAAACAGGGGGCCCAGACCCAGTACTTC
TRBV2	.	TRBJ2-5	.	CASSEELETQYF	TGTGCCAGCAGTGAAGAACTAGAGACCCAGTACTTC
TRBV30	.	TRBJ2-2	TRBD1	CAWSVQGAGELFF	TGTGCCTGGAGTGTACAGGGGGCCGGGGAGCTGTTTTTT
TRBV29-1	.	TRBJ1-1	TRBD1	CSVTGGGNTEAFF	TGCAGCGTTACAGGGGGAGGGAACACTGAAGCTTTCTTT
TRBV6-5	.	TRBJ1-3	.	CASSPDLAPGNTIYF	TGTGCCAGCAGCCCCGACCTAGCGCCTGGAAACACCATATATTTT
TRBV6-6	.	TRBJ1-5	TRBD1	CASSYTTGGQIQPQHF	TGTGCCAGCAGTTACACAACAGGGGGCCAGATTCAGCCCCAGCATTTT
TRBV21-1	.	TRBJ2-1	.	CASGSSGRVNEQFF	TGTGCCAGCGGATCCAGCGGGAGAGTAAATGAGCAGTTCTTC
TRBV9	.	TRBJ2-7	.	CASSPQGDFPYEQYF	TGTGCCAGCAGCCCTCAAGGGGACTTCCCTTACGAGCAGTACTTC
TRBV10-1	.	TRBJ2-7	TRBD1	CASTNRDSPCYSYEQYF	TGCGCCAGCACCAACCGGGACAGCCCCTGTTACTCCTACGAGCAGTACTTC
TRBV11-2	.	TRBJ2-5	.	CASSQPRPGTFQETQYF	TGTGCCAGCAGCCAACCCCGACCCGGGACTTTCCAAGAGACCCAGTACTTC
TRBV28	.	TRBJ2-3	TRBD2	CASSLCVITTSGTNTQYF	TGTGCCAGCAGTTTATGCGTAATTACGACTAGCGGGACTAATACGCAGTATTTT
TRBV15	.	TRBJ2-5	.	CATSTDRDQETQYF	TGTGCCACCAGCACCGACAGAGACCAAGAGACCCAGTACTTC
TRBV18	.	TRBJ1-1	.	CASSPRMIRTMNTEAFF	TGTGCCAGCTCACCGCGGATGATTCGTACCATGAACACTGAAGCTTTCTTT
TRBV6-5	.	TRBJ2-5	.	CASRVTKSGETQYF	TGTGCCAGCAGGGTAACCAAGTCGGGGGAGACCCAGTACTTC
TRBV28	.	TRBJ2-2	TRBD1	CASRLWDRDTGELFF	TGTGCCAGCAGGCTTTGGGACAGGGACACCGGGGAGCTGTTTTTT
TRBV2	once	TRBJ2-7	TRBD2	CASRKGLAGEVEQYF	TGTGCCAGCAGGAAGGGACTAGCGGGAGAGGTCGAGCAGTACTTC
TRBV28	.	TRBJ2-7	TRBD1	CATLEAGTGSYEQYF	TGTGCCACCTTGGAGGCGGGGACAGGGTCCTACGAGCAGTACTTC
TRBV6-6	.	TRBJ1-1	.	CASSDGRNTEAFF	TGTGCCAGCAGCGACGGGAGGAACACTGAAGCTTTCTTT
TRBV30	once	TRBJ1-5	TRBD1	CAWSKGQANQPQHF	TGTGCCTGGAGTAAGGGACAGGCGAATCAGCCCCAGCATTTT
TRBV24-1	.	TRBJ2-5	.	CATSDSRQKYQETQYF	TGTGCCACCAGTGATTCCCGACAGAAGTACCAAGAGACCCAGTACTTC
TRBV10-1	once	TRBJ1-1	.	CASRGQMNTEAFF	TGCGCCAGCAGAGGACAGATGAACACTGAAGCTTTCTTT
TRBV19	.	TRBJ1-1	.	CASSITVDTEAFF	TGTGCCAGTAGTATCACGGTTGACACTGAAGCTTTCTTT
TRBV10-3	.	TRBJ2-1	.	CAISPQVNEQFF	TGTGCCATCAGTCCCCAGGTCAATGAGCAGTTCTTC
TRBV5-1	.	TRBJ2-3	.	CASSPYDTTGTDTQYF	TGCGCCAGCAGCCCCTATGATACGACAGGCACAGATACGCAGTATTTT
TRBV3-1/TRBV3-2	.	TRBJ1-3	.	CASSPQGTWNTIYF	TGTGCCAGCAGCCCCCAGGGAACCTGGAACACCATATATTTT
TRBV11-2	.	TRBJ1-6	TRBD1	CASSARQGVDSPLHF	TGTGCCAGCAGCGCCCGACAGGGGGTGGATTCACCCCTCCACTTT
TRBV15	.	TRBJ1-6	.	CATSREFSSNSPLHF	TGTGCCACCAGCAGAGAGTTCAGTTCAAATTCACCCCTCCACTTT